Listed below are T cell receptor beta chains from one sample, sequenced in a study of blood T cells in healthy people across ages. TCRdb ran MiXCR on the 5' RACE reads and lists one entry per CDR3 protein. This table has fewer than 950,000 distinct CDR3 sequences, under 40% appearing once. The sequenced sample consisted of blood. All receptors come from a man aged 18 to 29 in good health. CDR3s include the opening cysteine and the closing phenylalanine or tryptophan. A D gene is named only where the DNA matches it firmly. Size values are once, few and many counts, or a class for expanded clones, and some rows have none.

>NA|TRBV2|TRBD1|TRBJ1-2
TGTGCCAGCAGTACTCACGGGACAGGGGGCGTCGCTGGCTACACCTTC
CASSTHGTGGVAGYTF
>few|TRBV20-1|TRBD1|TRBJ1-1
TGCAGTGCTCTCCCCGGGACAGGGGAAAACACTGAAGCTTTCTTT
CSALPGTGENTEAFF
>NA|TRBV6-2/TRBV6-3|NA|TRBJ2-7
TGTGCCAGCAGTTACTCGGCAGGGTTCGAGCAGTACTTC
CASSYSAGFEQYF
>few|TRBV24-1|NA|TRBJ1-2
TGTGCCACCAGTGAAGGGGACTATGGCTACACCTTC
CATSEGDYGYTF
>NA|TRBV30|NA|TRBJ1-2
TGTGCTGTGGCACGGGGGAGCTATGGCTACACCTTC
CAVARGSYGYTF
>NA|TRBV5-5|NA|TRBJ2-1
TGTGCCAGCAGCTTGTGGCAGGGAAGTGGCGATGAGCAGTTCTTC
CASSLWQGSGDEQFF
>many|TRBV5-1|TRBD2|TRBJ2-1
TGCGCCAGCAGCCCGGGCTTTGGGGGAGGGCCTCTGAATGAGCAGTTCTTC
CASSPGFGGGPLNEQFF
>NA|TRBV12-3/TRBV12-4|TRBD2|TRBJ2-4
TGTGCCAGCAGTTTAGGCGGGGGAGTCAGAAACATTCAGTACTTC
CASSLGGGVRNIQYF
>NA|TRBV5-1|NA|TRBJ1-2
TGCGCCAGCGACGCTACAGGGAACTATGGCTACACCTTC
CASDATGNYGYTF
>NA|TRBV7-2|NA|TRBJ2-7
TGTGCCAGCAGCTTAGCGTTGGATGTTGGGGCAGAGCAGTACTTC
CASSLALDVGAEQYF
>once|TRBV6-5|NA|TRBJ1-1
TGTGCCAGCAGTTACGCTTGGCAGATGAACACTGAAGCTTTCTTT
CASSYAWQMNTEAFF
>NA|TRBV12-3/TRBV12-4|NA|TRBJ2-3
TGTGCCAGCAGTTTTGAGGGGCGTACGCAGTATTTT
CASSFEGRTQYF
>many|TRBV6-1|NA|TRBJ2-7
TGTGCCAGCAGTGAAGGAGAACAGTTCGAGCAGTACTTC
CASSEGEQFEQYF
>NA|TRBV28|NA|TRBJ2-3
TGTGCCAGCAGTTCAATCCGGGACTTGAGCACAGATACGCAGTATTTT
CASSSIRDLSTDTQYF
>few|TRBV2|TRBD1|TRBJ2-3
TGTGCCAGTTCCGGTAATCAGGGGGGCACAGATACGCAGTATTTT
CASSGNQGGTDTQYF
>few|TRBV15|NA|TRBJ2-1
TGTGCCACCAGCACTCGGACCGACTACAATGAGCAGTTCTTC
CATSTRTDYNEQFF
>NA|TRBV7-9|NA|TRBJ1-6
TGTGCCAGCACCCAATCGAAGGACGGTTCACCCCTCCACTTT
CASTQSKDGSPLHF
>few|TRBV4-3|NA|TRBJ1-2
TGCGCCAGCAGCCAAGATGGGAGGGGGGCCTATGGCTACACCTTC
CASSQDGRGAYGYTF
>NA|TRBV5-1|NA|TRBJ2-7
TGCGCCAGCAGCTTGGGGGGGCGAATCACCTACGAGCAGTACTTC
CASSLGGRITYEQYF
>many|TRBV9|NA|TRBJ2-3
TGTGCCAGCAGCGTAGAAGGGGCAAGCACAGATACGCAGTATTTT
CASSVEGASTDTQYF
>once|TRBV20-1|TRBD1|TRBJ2-1
TGCAGTGCTAGACCAGGGGGCGATGAGCAGTTCTTC
CSARPGGDEQFF
>few|TRBV30|NA|TRBJ1-5
TGTGCCTGGAGTTTCCGAAGCCTGGTGGGCAATCAGCCCCAGCATTTT
CAWSFRSLVGNQPQHF
>many|TRBV7-2|NA|TRBJ2-1
TGTGCCAGCAGCCCCGGGACCAGCAATGAGCAGTTCTTC
CASSPGTSNEQFF
>few|TRBV15|TRBD1|TRBJ2-3
TGTGCCACCAGCAGCCGGGACAGGGGGGCAGATACGCAGTATTTT
CATSSRDRGADTQYF
>NA|TRBV4-1|TRBD1|TRBJ1-2
TGCGCCAGCAGCCACCACTTTCGGGTTAGACAGGGGCCGACCAACCAAAACTATGGCTACACCTTC
CASSHHFRVRQGPTNQNYGYTF
>NA|TRBV29-1|NA|TRBJ2-5
TGCAGCGTTGAACCTGGACCTTTTCCAGAGACCCAGTACTTC
CSVEPGPFPETQYF
>many|TRBV12-3/TRBV12-4|TRBD2|TRBJ2-1
TGTGCCAGCGCCGTCCTCGGGACTAGCGACAATGAGCAGTTCTTC
CASAVLGTSDNEQFF
>NA|TRBV27|TRBD1|TRBJ1-2
TGTGCCAGCAGCTCCGGGACAGGGGGCTTTAAGGGCTACACCTTC
CASSSGTGGFKGYTF
>NA|TRBV4-2|NA|TRBJ2-3
TGTGCCAGCAGCCAAGAAAGGCAGCTCCACACAGATACGCAGTATTTT
CASSQERQLHTDTQYF
>NA|TRBV2|NA|TRBJ2-2
TGTGCCAGCAGTCGGGAAAACGACCGGGCCGGGGAGCTGTTTTTT
CASSRENDRAGELFF
>few|TRBV20-1|TRBD2|TRBJ2-1
TGCAGTGCTGGTCGGGGGGGCCCACTTAGTAATGAGCAGTTCTTC
CSAGRGGPLSNEQFF
>NA|TRBV29-1|NA|TRBJ2-7
TGCAGCGTCCAGCGGAAGCTCCTTGCAGATGAGCAGTACTTC
CSVQRKLLADEQYF
>NA|TRBV10-3|NA|TRBJ2-5
TGTGCCATCAGTGAGGGGGGCAGGGGCGAGACCCAGTACTTC
CAISEGGRGETQYF